The 14 T cell receptor beta chains in this list originate from one sample, sequenced in a study of CD8 T cells in ankylosing spondylitis. From the 5' RACE reads, TCRdb called clonotypes with MiXCR, one entry per CDR3 protein. The profile shows a few hundred thousand distinct CDR3 sequences, about a fifth of them singletons. The sample comprised blood, either unsorted or a sorted T cell fraction (not recorded which). These receptors originate from a female donor with ankylosing spondylitis or in good health (not recorded which).

This clonotype was counted a few times. The chain is built from TRBV5-1 and TRBJ1-2, with TRBD1 as a possible D gene (5 bases). This CDR3 is built from 14 residues. The V and J ends lost 1 base and 7 bases respectively, with 14 bases between them. Germline CDR1 is SGHRS and CDR2 is YFSETQ. CDR3 in amino acids: CASSLRQGDAGYTF. The CDR3 nucleotides are TGCGCCAGCAGCTTGCGGCAGGGTGATGCTGGCTACACCTTC.

The chain combines TRBV30 with TRBJ2-1; 11 bases map to TRBD2. V gave up 3 bases and J gave up 7 bases; unmatched junction bases: 14. Germline CDR1 is GTSNPN and CDR2 is SVGIG (reference sequence). This CDR3 region has 17 residues. CDR3 residues: CAWSPGLAGSFGNEQFF. As DNA, the CDR3 is TGTGCCTGGAGCCCCGGACTAGCGGGCTCATTTGGGAATGAGCAGTTCTTC.

This clonotype was detected only a few times. The chain uses TRBV12-3 or TRBV12-4 and TRBJ2-3; tentative D call: TRBD2 (6 bases). CDR3 size: 14 residues. With 8 bases removed from V and 4 bases from J, the gap between germline ends came to 16 bases. The CDR3 coding sequence is TGTGCCAGCCAGGAGGGGCTAGTTGCAGATACGCAGTATTTT. Translated: CASQEGLVADTQYF.

This rearrangement joins TRBV7-2 to TRBJ2-5; perhaps TRBD2 as D (6 bases). Germline values: CDR1 SGHTA, CDR2 FQGNSA. Trimming took off 1 base at V and 2 bases at J, with 14 bases between the two ends. The CDR3 is 16 residues long. The chain's CDR3 is CASSLDWRAGQETQYF. In DNA, the CDR3 is TGTGCCAGCAGCTTAGATTGGCGGGCGGGGCAAGAGACCCAGTACTTC.

This clonotype was recorded a few times. The chain joins TRBV20-1 to TRBJ1-2; 7 bases align to TRBD1. CDR1 and CDR2 (germline): DFQATT, SNEGSKA (reference sequence). Losses at the gene ends were 0 bases for V and 2 bases for J; bases not matched to a gene: 6. The CDR3 runs 15 residues. CDR3 in amino acids: CSARDFATGNYGYTF. CDR3 sequence (DNA): TGCAGTGCTAGAGATTTCGCGACAGGGAACTATGGCTACACCTTC.

The gene calls are TRBV5-1 and TRBJ2-2; TRBD2 agrees at 9 bases. The germline V gene has CDR1 SGHRS and CDR2 YFSETQ. The CDR3 contains 15 residues. V shed 4 bases and J 2 bases; nucleotides not matched to a gene: 3. The CDR3 coding sequence is TGCGCCAGCAGCCCGACTAGCGGAAACACCGGGGAGCTGTTTTTT. Protein: CASSPTSGNTGELFF.

The chain carries TRBV18 and TRBJ2-3; TRBD2 is a possible D gene (5 bases). Germline V gene data show CDR1 as KGHSH and CDR2 as LQKENI. This CDR3 is built from 17 residues. V gave up 3 bases and J gave up 1 base, with 17 bases separating them. Here the CDR3 DNA reads TGTGCCAGCTCACCTGGCCGGGGAGTATCGGGCACAGATACGCAGTATTTT. Encoded protein: CASSPGRGVSGTDTQYF.

The sample holds a few counts of this clonotype. J is TRBJ1-1 and V is TRBV6-6; unclear D gene. The germline CDR1 and CDR2 sequences are MNHNY and SVGAGI (reference sequence). This CDR3 contains 12 residues. Trimming stripped 3 bases from V and 0 bases from J, with 2 bases between. The CDR3 loop reads CASSYVNTEAFF. The CDR3 DNA is TGTGCCAGCAGTTATGTGAACACTGAAGCTTTCTTT.

This clonotype was seen a few times. As the CDR3 is not closed by the conserved phenylalanine or tryptophan, this likely results from a read error. This chain uses TRBV6-1 with TRBJ2-1; 10 nucleotides align to TRBD1. Trimming removed 8 bases from V and 7 bases from J; junction bases left unmatched: 11. The CDR3 spans 15 residues. Germline V gene sequence: CDR1 MNHNS, CDR2 SASEGT. The DNA of the CDR3 is TGTGCCAGCCGAACGGGACAGGGGACTTGGAATGAGCAGTTCCTC. This encodes CASRTGQGTWNEQFL.

This clonotype appeared many times. The V call is TRBV20-1, the J call TRBJ2-5; TRBD2 aligns across 7 bases. Looked up from germline, CDR1 is DFQATT and CDR2 is SNEGSKA (reference sequence). CDR3 length equals 15 residues. J gave up 2 bases and V 6 bases, and 12 bases lay outside the gene matches. As DNA, the CDR3 is TGCAGTGCGCCGGTTGGGCTAGCGGCACAAGAGACCCAGTACTTC. The encoded protein is CSAPVGLAAQETQYF.

This clonotype was found once. The rearrangement links TRBV5-1 to TRBJ2-5; 7 nucleotides align to TRBD1. Per the germline V gene, CDR1 is SGHRS and CDR2 is YFSETQ. The CDR3 has 14 residues. J gave up 4 bases and V 0 bases, and 3 bases lay outside the gene matches. CDR3 residues: CASSLVGTAETQYF. The CDR3 DNA follows: TGCGCCAGCAGCTTGGTCGGGACAGCAGAGACCCAGTACTTC.

This clonotype was seen more than once but under ten times. V and J are TRBV12-3 or TRBV12-4 and TRBJ2-5, with 7 bases identical to TRBD1. With 8 bases clipped from V and 5 bases from J, the junction kept 8 bases outside the gene matches. There are 13 residues in the CDR3. CDR3 amino acids: CASGFTRGETQYF. The CDR3 DNA reads as TGTGCCAGCGGATTTACCAGGGGGGAGACCCAGTACTTC.

This clonotype has at least ten counts. The chain couples TRBV29-1 to TRBJ2-3, with D possibly matching TRBD1 (7 bases). The germline V gene has CDR1 SQVTM and CDR2 ANQGSEA. CDR3 length: 14 residues. V was cut by 3 bases and J by 3 bases, with 13 bases left in between. In DNA form, the CDR3 reads TGCAGCGTTGATGGGGCAGGGGGGACAGATACGCAGTATTTT. It is translated as CSVDGAGGTDTQYF.

The chain couples TRBV20-1 to TRBJ1-4; D gene uncertain. Per germline, CDR1 DFQATT and CDR2 SNEGSKA (reference sequence). Trimming removed 6 bases at V and 3 bases at J, with 11 bases between. This CDR3 region has 13 residues. The CDR3 bases are TGCAGTGCAGGGAGGAGCCCTAATGAAAAACTGTTTTTT. Protein product: CSAGRSPNEKLFF.